The entry below gives a single TCR beta chain sequence along with its context. The antigen it binds to is not known. Per-base quality was not reported, and no clone a single base away is much larger than it. Library preparation was by the immunoSEQ multiplex PCR assay. A mixture of 60 forward primers for TCR Vbeta segments and 13 reverse primers for TCR Jbeta segments was used in the multiplex PCR. The CDR3 region of rearranged TCR beta genes was amplified from genomic DNA with a multiplex PCR assay. The amplified TCR beta libraries were sequenced on the Illumina HiSeq System as 87-base-pair reads. From the authors' description of their analysis: In a later analysis, tens of millions of unique TCR beta chains were counted across the 666 repertoires, and roughly 11 million of these chains were shared by at least two donors. A nearest-neighbor algorithm error-corrected the raw reads and collapsed the reads into unique sequences, merging closely related sequences to remove PCR and sequencing errors. V, D and J gene segments were assigned by aligning CDR3 sequences to IMGT reference sequences. Each retained sequence needed at least a six-nucleotide match to both a V gene segment and a J gene segment. Rearrangements were called productive when the CDR3 lacked stop codons and stayed in frame with V and J; all others were non-productive. CDR3 was defined by IMGT convention, running from the second conserved V-encoded cysteine to the conserved J-encoded phenylalanine. The earlier analysis of 500 to 650 of the donors excluded any sequence lacking an unambiguous match to a single V gene segment. An earlier analysis of a few hundred of the donors called V segments functional above 56.7% productive rearrangements and segregating when the between-donor standard deviation exceeded 5%. To diagnose cytomegalovirus status from the catalog of TCR beta chain sequences, a statistical classification framework was built. In a later analysis, V and J genes were assigned by comparing TCR nucleotide sequences against IMGT/GENE-DB human TR gene sequences. The TCRdist pipeline was used in a later analysis to assign CDR3 sequences and most-parsimonious VDJ recombination scenarios. In a later analysis, every TCR beta chain was defined by the combination of its CDR3 amino acid sequence and its V-gene family, and reads without a unique V-gene family were dropped. As a way to deal with suspected cross-contamination and a sequencing artifact, a later analysis dropped 500 to 700 nucleotide sequences that were highly shared and had low generation probability. For each public chain, a later analysis derived a clonal expansion index from normalized ranks of inferred template counts within each repertoire. In a later analysis, generation probabilities were computed with a VDJ recombination model fitted to out-of-frame rearrangements, and the resulting probabilities were checked against IGoR. Hypergeometric tests were used in a later analysis to score TCR-TCR, TCR-HLA and TCR-CMV co-occurrence, with a repertoire-size bias correction applied to the TCR pairs. A later analysis estimated false discovery rates by permuting HLA or CMV assignments 20 times. In a later analysis, co-occurring TCRs were grouped using DBSCAN, with TCRdist sequence similarity added in when clustering inside HLA-allele-positive subsets. Repertoires with fewer than 30,000 or more than 120,000 public chains were left out of co-occurrence clustering, as were about 5 repertoires with anomalous nucleotide sharing. What TCRdb holds here is the immuneACCESS table cut down to in-frame rearrangements. Part of the clones is not present; checked against another copy, under half of the missing clones reflect an unresolved V gene, and the others are unexplained. Clone size and V and J calls were adopted from that table, with D and trimming inferred from the DNA. Present in this sample are over 150,000 clones, roughly four fifths of which were seen just once. Of the sample, about 10% is held by the ten largest clones.

The sample is drawn from a study of cytomegalovirus exposure and HLA in healthy donors (dated by TCRdb to 2016 to 2017). Broadly, across the study: An earlier analysis of approximately 640 of the donors reported more than 250 Gb of sequence data and 117 million unique TCR beta sequences from approximately 180 million T cells. Donor age, sex, ethnicity and CMV serostatus were collected together with the repertoire data. Among the approximately 400 genotyped donors, more than 70% belonged to the genetic ancestry cluster associated with self-reported Caucasian donors. Roughly five DR-DQ haplotypes were treated as single units for association and clustering because of strong linkage in the cohort. In a later genetic analysis, genome-wide SNP genotypes for about three fifths of the 666 donors were used, and that subset was treated as a discovery cohort. The study profiled the T cell repertoires of more than 500 subjects by immunosequencing and related them to cytomegalovirus serostatus. Along with the approximately 600-subject first cohort, a separate validation cohort of over 90 different subjects was used. An early release that covered some 630 HLA-typed donors contained approximately 300 gigabases of sequencing data and about 84 million unique TCR sequences. The study aimed to test whether cataloging public T cell receptors could reveal signatures of past pathogen exposure. High-throughput TCR immunosequencing, statistical association of individual TCRs with disease status, and machine learning were combined to predict cytomegalovirus infection status. Rather than using new phenotypic data, the later analysis identified candidate immune exposures from TCR beta sequences and from how often those sequences occurred across donors. A later analysis re-analyzed previously published TCR beta repertoires from hundreds of donors and added high-resolution HLA genotyping to study TCR occurrence patterns. An earlier analysis of approximately 500 of the donors applied high-throughput TCR beta sequencing to assess whether each TCR beta V gene segment acted as functional or pseudogenic. Typing coverage differed by locus: A, B, C, DRB1 and DQB1 were typed in about 629-640 donors, DQA1 in 500 to 550, DPA1 in around 600, and DPB1 in 400 to 490. Among 398 genotyped donors of the cohort, an average of 235,054 unique TCR beta nucleotide sequences were sequenced per donor, roughly a sixth of them non-productive. HLA typing included class I and class II loci at four-digit resolution. All discovery cohort repertoires had been generated using a single sequencing platform.

Summary of the overall study and its limitations: In vitro tests confirmed that three of the cytomegalovirus-associated TCR beta chains recognize cytomegalovirus antigens. Because HLA typing was unavailable for some donors at each locus, only the typed subset was used in association tests. An association between a missense DCLRE1C variant and V-gene and J-gene trimming of TCR beta chains was found in a later genetic analysis and replicated in an independent cohort. A further reported finding was that TCR beta sequences accurately predicted the HLA-A and HLA-B alleles for most subjects in the first cohort. Presence/absence analyses assumed roughly uniform sequencing depth across donors, an assumption that may not hold. Some IMGT-functional V segments, including TRBV6-2 and TRBV6-3, could not be told apart with the 87-base-pair reads, so those segments were excluded. In a later analysis, most CMV-associated TCR beta chains were found to appear HLA-restricted, with HLA associations seemingly driven largely by CMV exposure. A later analysis found that HLA-associated TCR beta chains were more clonally expanded and had lower generation probabilities than equally common non-associated chains. In a later analysis, several top co-occurrence clusters were reported to appear linked to parvovirus B19, influenza, CMV and Epstein-Barr virus. In both the original and validation cohorts, the classifier was reported to diagnose cytomegalovirus status with high specificity and sensitivity. For the cohort, immune exposure information was limited to CMV serostatus. Most TCR sequences were observed very rarely across donors, whereas some public TCRs were present in many individuals. A later analysis found that TCR association rates varied across HLA loci, with DRB1 alleles showing the most associated TCRs and HLA-C alleles the fewest. In an earlier analysis of approximately 600 of the donors, most TCR beta V segments were observed in productive rearrangements about 87% or about 30% of the time, broadly matching IMGT annotations. Compared with the roughly 700-donor mean, donors in an Asian-associated ancestry cluster had fewer N-insertions in productive TCRs, according to a later genetic analysis. Because counts were too low, seventeen rarely observed V segments, including chromosome 9 orphons, were excluded from the earlier analysis of about 500 of the donors. A cluster of highly shared sequence variants was judged likely to represent a technical artifact of the sequencing pipeline. The study gave a list of about 160 TCR beta chains associated with cytomegalovirus. Correlated functional status among segregating V segments might be attributable to linkage disequilibrium, but an unknown experimental factor could not be ruled out. At a false discovery rate of 0.05, a later analysis linked under 20,000 TCR beta sequences to specific HLA alleles. The cohort was sequenced for TCR beta chains only, and without alpha or paired-chain data the features that could be detected were limited. The authors suggested that the approach could potentially be extended to other disease states and immunological phenotypes. When HLA alleles, especially DR and DQ, strongly co-occurred, attributing TCR associations to individual alleles was difficult.

The cohort consisted of 600 to 700 healthy bone marrow donors. All cohort members were sampled while nominally healthy, although unrecorded immune exposures were likely present. The donor tested CMV seropositive, placing the donor among the 289 seropositive members of the cohort. Every donor gave a peripheral blood sample, and the peripheral blood mononuclear cells from that sample were used for TCR beta sequencing. The Qiagen DNeasy Blood Extraction Kit was used to extract genomic DNA from the blood cell samples. After removal of 3 bases from V and 1 base from J, the junction retains 2 bases not matched to a gene. From the cysteine up to the phenylalanine, the CDR3 has a length of 14 residues. Only the CDR3 DNA is retained, 42 bases long and in frame from the first base. Looking up the germline V gene yields CDR1 MGHRA and CDR2 YSYEKL.

The rearrangement joined TRBV4-1 to TRBJ1-1, and 7 junction bases match TRBD1. The sample taken for sequencing was PBMCs. The source is a man aged 50-60 years in good health and CMV-seropositive. The CDR3 region reads CASSQGQQNTEAFF. The DNA sequence reads TGCGCCAGCAGCCAGGGACAGCAGAACACTGAAGCTTTCTTT.